One TCR beta chain is described in this entry. This sample stems from a study of long-term antiretroviral therapy in people with HIV. At survey level, the immunoSEQ assay was run in its v3.0 version. Assay used: immunoSEQ multiplex PCR; TCRdb lists only in-frame clones, some missing. The table lists about 13,000 clones, about 77% of them singletons. Source: unsorted PBMCs, taken 1.3 years after starting antiretroviral therapy. This TCR derives from a woman between 18 and 30 years old with HIV.

CDR3: CASSGRRGTEAFF. The CDR3 DNA is TGTGCCAGCAGCGGACGGAGGGGCACTGAAGCTTTCTTT. This sequence joins TRBV6-1 and TRBJ1-1; possible D gene TRBD1, 5 bases. Trimming pared 6 bases from V and 4 bases from J, leaving 12 bases between. This CDR3 comprises 13 residues. The germline V gene has CDR1 MNHNS and CDR2 SASEGT.